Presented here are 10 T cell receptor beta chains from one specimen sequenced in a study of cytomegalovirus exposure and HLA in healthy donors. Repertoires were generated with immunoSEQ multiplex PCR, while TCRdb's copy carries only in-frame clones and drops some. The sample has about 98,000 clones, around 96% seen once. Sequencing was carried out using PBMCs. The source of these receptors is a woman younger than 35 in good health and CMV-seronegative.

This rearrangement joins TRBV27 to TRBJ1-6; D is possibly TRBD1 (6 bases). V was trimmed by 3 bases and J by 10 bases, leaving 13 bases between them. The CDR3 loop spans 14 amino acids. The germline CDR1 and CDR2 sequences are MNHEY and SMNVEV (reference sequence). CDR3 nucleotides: TGTGCCAGCAGTTTGGGACATATCCAGTCACCCCTCCACTTT. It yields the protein CASSLGHIQSPLHF.

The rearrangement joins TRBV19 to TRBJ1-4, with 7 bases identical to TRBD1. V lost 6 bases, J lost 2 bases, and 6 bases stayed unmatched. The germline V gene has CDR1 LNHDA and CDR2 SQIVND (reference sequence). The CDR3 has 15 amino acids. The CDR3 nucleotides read TGTGCCAGTAGACCACTACAGGGGACTAATGAAAAACTGTTTTTT. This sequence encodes CASRPLQGTNEKLFF.

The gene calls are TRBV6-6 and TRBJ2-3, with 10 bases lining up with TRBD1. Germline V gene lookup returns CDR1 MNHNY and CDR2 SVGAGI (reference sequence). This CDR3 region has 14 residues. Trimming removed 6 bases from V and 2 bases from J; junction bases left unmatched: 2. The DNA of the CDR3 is TGTGCCAGCAGCGGGACAGGGGTCACAGATACGCAGTATTTT. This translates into CASSGTGVTDTQYF.

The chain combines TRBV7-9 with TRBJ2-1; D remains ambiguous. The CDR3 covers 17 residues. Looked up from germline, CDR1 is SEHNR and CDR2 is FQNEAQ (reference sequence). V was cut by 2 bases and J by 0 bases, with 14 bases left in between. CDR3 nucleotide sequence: TGTGCCAGCAGCTTAATGGGTTTAGCCGTCTCCTACAATGAGCAGTTCTTC. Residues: CASSLMGLAVSYNEQFF.

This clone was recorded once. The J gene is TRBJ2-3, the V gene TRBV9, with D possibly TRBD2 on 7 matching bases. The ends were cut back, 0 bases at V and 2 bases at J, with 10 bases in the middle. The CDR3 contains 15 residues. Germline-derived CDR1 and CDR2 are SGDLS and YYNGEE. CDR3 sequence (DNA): TGTGCCAGCAGCGTAGCGGCGGGGGCCACAGATACGCAGTATTTT. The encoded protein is CASSVAAGATDTQYF.

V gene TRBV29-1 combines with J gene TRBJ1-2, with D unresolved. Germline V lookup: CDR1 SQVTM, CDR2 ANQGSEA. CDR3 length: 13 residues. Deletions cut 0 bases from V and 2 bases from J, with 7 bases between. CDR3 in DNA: TGCAGCGTTGAAGATCACCGGAACTATGGCTACACCTTC. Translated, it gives CSVEDHRNYGYTF.

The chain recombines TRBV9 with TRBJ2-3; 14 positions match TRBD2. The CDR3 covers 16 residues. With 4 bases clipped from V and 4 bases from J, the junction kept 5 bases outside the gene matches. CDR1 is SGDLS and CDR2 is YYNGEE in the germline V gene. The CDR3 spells CASSTRLAGGSDTQYF. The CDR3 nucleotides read TGTGCCAGCAGCACCCGACTAGCGGGAGGGTCAGATACGCAGTATTTT.

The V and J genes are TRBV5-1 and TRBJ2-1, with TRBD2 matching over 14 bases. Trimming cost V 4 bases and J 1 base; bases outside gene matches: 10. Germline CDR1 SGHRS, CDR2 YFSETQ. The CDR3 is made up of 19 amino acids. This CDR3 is CASSPGLAGALLSYNEQFF. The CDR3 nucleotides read TGCGCCAGCAGCCCGGGACTAGCGGGGGCCTTACTATCCTACAATGAGCAGTTCTTC. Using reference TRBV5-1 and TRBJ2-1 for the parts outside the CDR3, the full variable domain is KAGVTQTPRYLIKTRGQQVTLSCSPISGHRSVSWYQQTPGQGLQFLFEYFSETQRNKGNFPGRFSGRQFSNSRSEMNVSTLELGDSALYLCASSPGLAGALLSYNEQFFGPGTRLTVL.

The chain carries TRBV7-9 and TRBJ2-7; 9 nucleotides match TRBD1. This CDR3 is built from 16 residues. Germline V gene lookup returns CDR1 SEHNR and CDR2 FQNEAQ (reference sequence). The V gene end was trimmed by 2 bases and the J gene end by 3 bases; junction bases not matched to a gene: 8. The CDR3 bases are TGTGCCAGCAGCTTAAGTTCCATGGACAGGGGCTACGAGCAGTACTTC. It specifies CASSLSSMDRGYEQYF.

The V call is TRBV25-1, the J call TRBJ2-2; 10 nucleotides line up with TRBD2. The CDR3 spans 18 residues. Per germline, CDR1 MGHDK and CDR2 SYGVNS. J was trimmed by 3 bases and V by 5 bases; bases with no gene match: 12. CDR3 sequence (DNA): TGTGCCAGCAGTCGTCTAGCGGGAGAACCCGCCGACACCGGGGAGCTGTTTTTT. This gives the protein CASSRLAGEPADTGELFF.